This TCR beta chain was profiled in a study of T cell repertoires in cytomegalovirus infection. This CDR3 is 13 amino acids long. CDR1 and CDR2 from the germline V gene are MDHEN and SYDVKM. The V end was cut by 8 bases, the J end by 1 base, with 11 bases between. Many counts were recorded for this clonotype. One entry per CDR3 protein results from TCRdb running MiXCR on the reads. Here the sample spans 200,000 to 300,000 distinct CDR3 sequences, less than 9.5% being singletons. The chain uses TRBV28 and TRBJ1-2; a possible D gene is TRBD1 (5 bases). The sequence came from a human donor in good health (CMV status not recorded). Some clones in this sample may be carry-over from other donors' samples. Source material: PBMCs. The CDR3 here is CASRTGINYGYTF. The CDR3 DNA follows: TGTGCCAGCCGCACAGGAATTAACTATGGCTACACCTTC.